The entry below gives a single T cell receptor beta chain sequence along with its context. Its antigen remains unknown. This entry comes from a study of shared clonotypes between healthy human individuals. General study points: Limitation of the genetic and exposure-history diversity represented came from the few donors. Among the subsets, naive ones generally showed larger estimated richness than memory ones.

In the authors' methods: Junction-only immunoSEQ data arrived without quality scores, meaning filtering differed. Generated by immunoSEQ multiplex PCR, the TCRdb table keeps only in-frame clones and is missing some. The D gene and trimming were derived from the DNA, and the V and J assignments and clone size from that table. The sample holds nearly 1 million clones; approximately 76% are singletons and the top ten take over 1.3%. The CDR3 covers 15 residues. Germline V gene data show CDR1 as SEHNR and CDR2 as FQNEAQ (reference sequence). The germline V and J ends were trimmed by 2 bases and 3 bases, with 8 bases remaining between them.

The TCR originated in a man younger than 35 in good health. Material for sequencing was memory CD4+ T cells sorted from blood. Subset defined: CD45RA-negative fraction. The chain joins TRBV7-9 to TRBJ2-6; D gene uncertain. CDR3 bases: TGTGCCAGCAGCTTAACTCAGAATGGGGCCAACGTCCTGACTTTC. Protein: CASSLTQNGANVLTF.